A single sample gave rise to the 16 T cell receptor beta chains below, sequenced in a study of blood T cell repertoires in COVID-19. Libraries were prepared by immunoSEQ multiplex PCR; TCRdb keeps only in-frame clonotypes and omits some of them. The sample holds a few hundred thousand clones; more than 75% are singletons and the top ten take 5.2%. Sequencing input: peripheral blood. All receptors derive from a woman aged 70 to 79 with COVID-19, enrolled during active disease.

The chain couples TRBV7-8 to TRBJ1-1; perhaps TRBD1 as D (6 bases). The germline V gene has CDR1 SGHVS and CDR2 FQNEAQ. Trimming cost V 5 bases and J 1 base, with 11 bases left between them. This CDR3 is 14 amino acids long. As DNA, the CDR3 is TGTGCCAGCAGCCGAGGGACACCGAACACTGAAGCTTTCTTT. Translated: CASSRGTPNTEAFF.

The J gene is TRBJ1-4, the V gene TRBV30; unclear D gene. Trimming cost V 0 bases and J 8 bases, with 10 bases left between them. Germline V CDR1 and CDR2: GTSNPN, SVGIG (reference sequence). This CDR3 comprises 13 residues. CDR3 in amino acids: CAWSVAGREKLFF. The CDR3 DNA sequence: TGTGCCTGGAGTGTCGCCGGGAGGGAAAAACTGTTTTTT.

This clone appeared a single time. The chain's CDR3 is CASQSGPGQLNTEAFF. The CDR3 bases are TGTGCCAGCCAAAGCGGTCCGGGACAGCTGAACACTGAAGCTTTCTTT. This chain uses TRBV19 with TRBJ1-1; 7 nucleotides match TRBD1. V was pared by 9 bases and J by 0 bases, with 13 bases of the junction left unmatched. Germline V gives CDR1 LNHDA, CDR2 SQIVND (reference sequence). The CDR3 is 16 amino acids.

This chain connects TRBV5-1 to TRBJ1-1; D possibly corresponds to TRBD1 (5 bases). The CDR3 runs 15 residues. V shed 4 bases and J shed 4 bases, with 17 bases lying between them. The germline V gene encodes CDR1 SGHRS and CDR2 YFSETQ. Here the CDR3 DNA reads TGCGCCAGCAGCATAACGGGACTCGAGAGCACTGAAGCTTTCTTT. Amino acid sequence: CASSITGLESTEAFF.

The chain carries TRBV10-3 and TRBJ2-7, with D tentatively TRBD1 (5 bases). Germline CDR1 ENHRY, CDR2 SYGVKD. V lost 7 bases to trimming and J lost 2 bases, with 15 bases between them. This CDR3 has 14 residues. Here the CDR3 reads CAITPSGPTYEQYF. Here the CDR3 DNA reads TGTGCCATCACGCCTTCAGGGCCCACCTACGAGCAGTACTTC.

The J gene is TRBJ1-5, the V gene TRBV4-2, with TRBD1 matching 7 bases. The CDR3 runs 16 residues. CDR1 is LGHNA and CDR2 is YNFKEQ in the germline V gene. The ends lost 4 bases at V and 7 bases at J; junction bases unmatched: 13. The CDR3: CASSPTSRQGGQPQHF. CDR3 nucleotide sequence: TGTGCCAGCAGCCCCACCTCGAGGCAGGGGGGACAGCCCCAGCATTTT.

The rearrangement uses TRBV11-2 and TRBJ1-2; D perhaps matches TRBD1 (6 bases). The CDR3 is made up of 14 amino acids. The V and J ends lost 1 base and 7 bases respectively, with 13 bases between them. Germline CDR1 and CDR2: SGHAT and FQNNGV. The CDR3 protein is CASSLGAGVRGYTF. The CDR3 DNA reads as TGTGCCAGCAGCTTAGGGGCAGGGGTTCGTGGCTACACCTTC.

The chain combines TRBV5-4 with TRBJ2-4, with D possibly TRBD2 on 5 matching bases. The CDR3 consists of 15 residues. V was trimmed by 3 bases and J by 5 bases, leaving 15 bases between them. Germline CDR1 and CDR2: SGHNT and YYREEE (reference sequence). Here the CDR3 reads CASSSARGPENIQYF. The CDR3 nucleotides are TGTGCCAGCAGCTCCGCCCGAGGGCCCGAAAACATTCAGTACTTC. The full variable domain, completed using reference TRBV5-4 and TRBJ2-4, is ETGVTQSPTHLIKTRGQQVTLRCSSQSGHNTVSWYQQALGQGPQFIFQYYREEENGRGNFPPRFSGLQFPNYSSELNVNALELDDSALYLCASSSARGPENIQYFGAGTRLSVL.

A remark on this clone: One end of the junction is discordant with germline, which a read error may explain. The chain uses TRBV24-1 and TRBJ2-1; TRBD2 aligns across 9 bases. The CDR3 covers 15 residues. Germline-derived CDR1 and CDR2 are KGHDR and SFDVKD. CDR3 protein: CATSGIAGVLDEQFF. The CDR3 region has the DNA TGTGCCACAAGTGGGATAGCGGGAGTTTTAGATGAGCAGTTCTTC.

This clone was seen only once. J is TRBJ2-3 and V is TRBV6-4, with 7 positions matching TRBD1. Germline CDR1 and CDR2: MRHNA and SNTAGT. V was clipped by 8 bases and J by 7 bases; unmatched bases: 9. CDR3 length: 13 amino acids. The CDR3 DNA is TGTGCCAGCGCCCCGGACAGGCAGAATACGCAGTATTTT. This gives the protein CASAPDRQNTQYF.

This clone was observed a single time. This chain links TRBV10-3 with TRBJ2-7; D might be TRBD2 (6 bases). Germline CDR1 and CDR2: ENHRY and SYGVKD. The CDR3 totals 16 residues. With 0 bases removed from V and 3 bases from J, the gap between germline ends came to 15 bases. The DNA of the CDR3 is TGTGCCATCAGTGAGTCCGTAGTATCGCGGGACTACGAGCAGTACTTC. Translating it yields CAISESVVSRDYEQYF.

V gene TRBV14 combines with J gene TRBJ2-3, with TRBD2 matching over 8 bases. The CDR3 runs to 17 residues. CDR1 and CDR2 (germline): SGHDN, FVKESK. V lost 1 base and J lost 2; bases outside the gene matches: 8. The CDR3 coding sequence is TGTGCCAGCAGCCAAGGCTTGGGGACTAGGGTCACAGATACGCAGTATTTT. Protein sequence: CASSQGLGTRVTDTQYF.

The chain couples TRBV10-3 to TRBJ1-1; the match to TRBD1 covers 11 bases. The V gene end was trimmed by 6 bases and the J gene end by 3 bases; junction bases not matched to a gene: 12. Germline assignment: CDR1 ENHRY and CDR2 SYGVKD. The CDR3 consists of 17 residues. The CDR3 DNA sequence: TGTGCCATCAGGGACCCGGACAGGGGGCGTTTTGACACTGAAGCTTTCTTT. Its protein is CAIRDPDRGRFDTEAFF.

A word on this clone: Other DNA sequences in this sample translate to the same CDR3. The CDR3 here is CASSFGDTTGELFF. As DNA, the CDR3 is TGCGCCAGCAGCTTCGGGGATACCACCGGGGAGCTGTTTTTT. This chain links TRBV5-1 with TRBJ2-2; maybe TRBD2 (5 bases). The V end was cut by 2 bases, the J end by 4 bases, with 9 bases between. Germline V CDR1 and CDR2: SGHRS, YFSETQ. The CDR3 length is 14 residues.

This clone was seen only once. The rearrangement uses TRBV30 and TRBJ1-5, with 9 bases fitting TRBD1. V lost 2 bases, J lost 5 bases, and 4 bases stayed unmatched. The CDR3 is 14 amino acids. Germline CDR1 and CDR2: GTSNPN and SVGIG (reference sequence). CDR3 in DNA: TGTGCCTGGAGTAGGGGACAGGGCTATCAGCCCCAGCATTTT. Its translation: CAWSRGQGYQPQHF.

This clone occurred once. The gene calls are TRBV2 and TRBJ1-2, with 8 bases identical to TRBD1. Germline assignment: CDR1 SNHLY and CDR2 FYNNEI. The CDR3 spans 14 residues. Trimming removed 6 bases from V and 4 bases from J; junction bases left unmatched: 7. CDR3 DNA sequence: TGTGCCAGCAGCGAGGGGACAGGACTCTATGGCTACACCTTC. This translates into CASSEGTGLYGYTF. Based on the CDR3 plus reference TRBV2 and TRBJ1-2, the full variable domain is EPEVTQTPSHQVTQMGQEVILRCVPISNHLYFYWYRQILGQKVEFLVSFYNNEISEKSEIFDDQFSVERPDGSNFTLKIRSTKLEDSAMYFCASSEGTGLYGYTFGSGTRLTVV.